The 12 T cell receptor beta chains below were found in one sample sequenced in a study of T-cell reconstitution after alpha-beta-depleted transplantation in children. Unique molecular identifiers were built into the TCRbeta library. TCRdb ran MiXCR on the PCR reads and lists one entry per CDR3 protein. The table includes around 300,000 distinct CDR3 sequences, roughly a tenth detected once. This material consisted of PBMCs, taken before TCRalphabeta/CD19-depleted stem cell transplant. The receptor set was obtained from a boy in the first two years of life with acute myeloid leukemia, due to receive a stem cell transplant.

There are many counts of this clonotype. V and J are TRBV15 and TRBJ2-3, with D perhaps matching TRBD1 or TRBD2 (5 bases each). The germline V gene has CDR1 LNHNV and CDR2 YYDKDF (reference sequence). V lost 0 bases, J lost 1 base, and 8 bases lay in between. The CDR3 length is 15 residues. In DNA form, the CDR3 reads TGTGCCACCAGCAGAGATGGGGACCGCACAGATACGCAGTATTTT. Its protein is CATSRDGDRTDTQYF.

This clonotype was counted at least ten times. The chain recombines TRBV9 with TRBJ1-2; D gene uncertain. This CDR3 comprises 13 residues. CDR1 is SGDLS, CDR2 YYNGEE, per germline. V was shortened by 2 bases and J by 2 bases, with 7 bases between the two germline ends. CDR3 region: CASSVTQNYGYTF. CDR3 DNA sequence: TGTGCCAGCAGCGTCACCCAAAACTATGGCTACACCTTC. Based on the CDR3 plus reference TRBV9 and TRBJ1-2, the full variable domain is DSGVTQTPKHLITATGQRVTLRCSPRSGDLSVYWYQQSLDQGLQFLIQYYNGEERAKGNILERFSAQQFPDLHSELNLSSLELGDSALYFCASSVTQNYGYTFGSGTRLTVV.

This clonotype came up many times. The V gene is TRBV28, the J gene TRBJ1-1; the D is unclear. Trimming took 4 bases from V and 8 from J, leaving 14 bases between them. Germline lookup yields CDR1 MDHEN and CDR2 SYDVKM. This CDR3 is 13 amino acids long. In nucleotides, the CDR3 is TGTGCCAGCAGTTCCCCGTTCGGTAGAGAAGCTTTCTTT. It yields the protein CASSSPFGREAFF.

V usage is TRBV20-1 and J usage is TRBJ1-4; D is unresolved. The CDR3 consists of 12 residues. V lost 7 bases, J lost 2 bases, and 8 bases lay in between. Germline V CDR1 and CDR2: DFQATT, SNEGSKA (reference sequence). For the CDR3, the DNA is TGCAGTGACCCACAGACTAATGAAAAACTGTTTTTT. It specifies CSDPQTNEKLFF.

There are many counts of this clonotype. The chain is built from TRBV10-3 and TRBJ2-5; 7 bases fit TRBD2. This CDR3 contains 12 residues. V lost 4 bases and J lost 4; bases outside the gene matches: 0. The V gene's germline CDR1 is ENHRY and CDR2 SYGVKD. DNA of the CDR3: TGTGCCATCAGTGGGGGGGGAGAGACCCAGTACTTC. It yields the protein CAISGGGETQYF.

This clonotype showed up many times. The rearrangement joins TRBV27 to TRBJ2-7; TRBD1 might be the D (6 bases). CDR1 is MNHEY, CDR2 SMNVEV, per germline (reference sequence). Deletions cut 7 bases from V and 0 bases from J, with 10 bases between. This CDR3 contains 13 residues. This chain's CDR3 is CASKGGGSYEQYF. The CDR3 nucleotides read TGTGCCAGCAAAGGGGGTGGCTCCTACGAGCAGTACTTC.

V usage is TRBV5-6 and J usage is TRBJ2-2; D not certain. The CDR3 sequence is 14 residues long. Germline CDR1 reads SGHDT; CDR2 reads YYEEEE. With 4 bases removed from V and 4 bases from J, the gap between germline ends came to 11 bases. The CDR3 spells CASSRRTGTGELFF. DNA of the CDR3: TGTGCCAGCAGCCGCCGGACCGGCACCGGGGAGCTGTTTTTT. The variable domain in full, with the rest retrieved from reference TRBV5-6 and TRBJ2-2, is DAGVTQSPTHLIKTRGQQVTLRCSPKSGHDTVSWYQQALGQGPQFIFQYYEEEERQRGNFPDRFSGHQFPNYSSELNVNALLLGDSALYLCASSRRTGTGELFFGEGSRLTVL.

This clonotype has a count of ten or more. The V and J genes are TRBV20-1 and TRBJ1-2; 11 positions match TRBD1. From germline, CDR1 is DFQATT and CDR2 SNEGSKA (reference sequence). The trim removed 1 base at V and 5 bases at J, leaving 9 bases unmatched. CDR3 size: 16 residues. CDR3 protein: CSARVLGQGASYGYTF. The CDR3 DNA sequence: TGCAGTGCTAGAGTTTTAGGACAGGGGGCGTCATATGGCTACACCTTC.

This clonotype was picked up many times. The V gene is TRBV3-1, the J gene TRBJ2-1; 11 nucleotides agree with TRBD2. The CDR3 sequence is 14 residues long. The V gene end was trimmed by 6 bases and the J gene end by 8 bases; junction bases not matched to a gene: 6. Per the germline V gene, CDR1 is LGHDT and CDR2 is YNNKEL (reference sequence). The chain's CDR3 is CASSRLAGGDEQFF. The CDR3 DNA reads as TGTGCCAGCAGTCGCCTAGCGGGGGGTGATGAGCAGTTCTTC.

This clonotype has at least ten counts. V gene TRBV7-3 combines with J gene TRBJ2-5; 9 positions match TRBD1. Germline V gene lookup returns CDR1 SGHTA and CDR2 FQGTGA. CDR3 length: 14 residues. V trimming: 5 bases; J trimming: 4 bases; junction bases outside the gene matches: 5. CDR3 loop: CASSATGGGETQYF. Here the CDR3 DNA reads TGTGCCAGCAGCGCGACAGGGGGAGGAGAGACCCAGTACTTC.

This chain uses TRBV6-5 with TRBJ2-3; 8 bases match TRBD2. Germline V gives CDR1 MNHEY, CDR2 SVGAGI. This CDR3 region has 15 residues. Trimming cost V 4 bases and J 7 bases; bases outside gene matches: 10. The DNA for the CDR3 is TGTGCCAGCAGTTTCCCCGGGGGGGCCGTGAATACGCAGTATTTT. Residues: CASSFPGGAVNTQYF.

For this clonotype: A much larger clone differs from this one at a single base, so this may be a read error. This CDR3 is CASAWDFQHF. The CDR3 region has the DNA TGTGCCAGCGCCTGGGACTTCCAGCACTTC. This chain uses TRBV14 with TRBJ2-5; possibly TRBD2 for D (6 bases). The CDR3 contains 10 residues. Looked up from germline, CDR1 is SGHDN and CDR2 is FVKESK.